The clone carrying this TCR beta chain has a handful of counts. The target antigen is unknown. The data derive from a study of beta chain features in type 1 diabetes. The study reverse transcribed the entire isolated RNA, so it sequenced expressed TCRB transcripts. Sequencing used immunoSEQ multiplex PCR; TCRdb keeps in-frame clones, though not all of them. The sample comprises fewer than 200,000 clones, about a tenth of which are singletons, and 0.45% to 0.5% rests with the top ten. General study findings and limits: For Type 1 diabetes patients, all four CD4+ subsets carried TCRB CDR3s that were moderately but significantly shorter.

Germline-derived CDR1 and CDR2 are SGHTA and FQGTGA. V lost 4 bases, J lost 2 bases, and 8 bases lay in between. The CDR3 has 13 residues. This sequence joins TRBV7-3 and TRBJ1-1, with D possibly TRBD1 on 5 matching bases. Input material: central memory CD4+ T cells from blood. This clonotype was obtained from a man aged 30 to 39 with type 1 diabetes. DNA for the CDR3: TGTGCCAGCAGCTCCAGGGTAAACACTGAAGCTTTCTTT. Its protein is CASSSRVNTEAFF.